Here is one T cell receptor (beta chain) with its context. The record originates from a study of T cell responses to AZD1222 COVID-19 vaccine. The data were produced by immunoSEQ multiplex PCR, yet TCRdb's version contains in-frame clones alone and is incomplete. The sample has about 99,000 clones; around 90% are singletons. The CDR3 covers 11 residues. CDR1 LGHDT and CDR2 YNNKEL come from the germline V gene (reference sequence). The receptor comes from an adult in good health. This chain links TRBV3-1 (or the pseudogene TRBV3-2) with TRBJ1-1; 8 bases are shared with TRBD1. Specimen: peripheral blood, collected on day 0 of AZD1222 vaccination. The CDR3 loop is CAPQGGTEAFF. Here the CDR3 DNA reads TGTGCACCACAGGGGGGCACTGAAGCTTTCTTT.